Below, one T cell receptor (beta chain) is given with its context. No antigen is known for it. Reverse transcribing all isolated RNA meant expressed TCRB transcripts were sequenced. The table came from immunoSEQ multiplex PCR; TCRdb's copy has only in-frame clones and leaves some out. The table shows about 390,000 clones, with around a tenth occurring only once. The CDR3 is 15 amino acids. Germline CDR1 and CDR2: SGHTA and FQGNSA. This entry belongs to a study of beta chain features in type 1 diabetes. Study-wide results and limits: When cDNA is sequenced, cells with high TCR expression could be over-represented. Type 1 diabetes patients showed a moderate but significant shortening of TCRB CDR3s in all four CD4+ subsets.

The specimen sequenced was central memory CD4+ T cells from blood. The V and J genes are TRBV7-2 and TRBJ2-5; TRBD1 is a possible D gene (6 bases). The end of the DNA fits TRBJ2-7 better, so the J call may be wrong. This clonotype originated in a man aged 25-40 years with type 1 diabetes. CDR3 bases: TGTGCCAGCAGCTTAAAGGACAGAAACTCCTACGAGCAGTACTTC. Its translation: CASSLKDRNSYEQYF.